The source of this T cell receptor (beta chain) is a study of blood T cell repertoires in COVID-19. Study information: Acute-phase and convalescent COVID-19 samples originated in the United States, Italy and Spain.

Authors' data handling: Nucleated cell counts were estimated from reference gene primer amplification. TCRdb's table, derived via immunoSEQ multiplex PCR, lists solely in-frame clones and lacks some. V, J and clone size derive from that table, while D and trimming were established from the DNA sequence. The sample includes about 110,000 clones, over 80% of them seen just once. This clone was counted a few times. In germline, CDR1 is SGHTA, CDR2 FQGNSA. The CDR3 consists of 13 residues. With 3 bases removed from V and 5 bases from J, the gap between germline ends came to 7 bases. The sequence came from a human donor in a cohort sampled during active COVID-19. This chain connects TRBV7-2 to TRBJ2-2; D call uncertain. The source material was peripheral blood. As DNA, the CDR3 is TGTGCCAGCAGCTTGCTAATGACCGGGGAGCTGTTTTTT. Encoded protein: CASSLLMTGELFF.